The T cell receptor (beta chain) described here comes from a study of blood T cells in healthy people across ages (dated by TCRdb to about 2015). With regard to the full study: In model experiments, template switching captured about one uniquely barcoded TCR beta cDNA molecule for every two T cells. For two donors (one aged 18 to 30 and one aged 80 or older), the study analyzed two additional independent replicas of 1 million unique cDNA reads from the same blood draw. To avoid experimental bias, donors of different ages were distributed randomly across sequencing lanes. Four age groups were formed from the donors: young (average about 15 years), middle-aged (around 39), aged (roughly 59) and long-lived (approximately 78). The study measured age-related changes in TCR beta repertoire diversity using deep sequencing normalized with unique cDNA molecular identifiers. General findings and caveats noted by the study authors: Estimates of total diversity from one million sequenced T cells were regarded as lower bounds and underestimates. Compared with the aged group, the long-lived group had more naive CD4+ T cells, fewer expanded clones and increased TCR diversity, suggesting age selection. Bulk unsorted PBMC profiling prevented conclusive comparison of naive and antigen-experienced compartments. As age increased, observed TCR beta diversity per million T cells dropped in a roughly linear way, and a significant reduction was already evident by age 40. Observed TCR beta diversity correlated strongly with the percentage of naive T cells measured by flow cytometry. Donor CMV infection status was unknown, potentially confounding age-related changes in expanded clonotypes.

The library was made by 5' RACE. Sequencing used an Illumina HiSeq 2500. A second roughly 6 to 12 cycle PCR used a sample-barcoded 5' primer and a J-beta primer mix. Each TCR beta cDNA molecule received a unique molecular identifier from a template-switch 5' adaptor carrying 12 random nucleotides. Each sample yielded at least 2.5 million CDR3-containing paired-end reads. First-strand cDNA was synthesized from all RNA with the Mint cDNA synthesis kit, primed by a TRBC-specific oligonucleotide. Following uracil-DNA glycosylase treatment, all cDNA underwent a first 18-cycle PCR with the universal primers M1SS and BC2_uni_R. As for how the authors treated the data: Normalization of each sample was performed by random selection of 1 million high-quality reads, each carrying a distinct molecular identifier. Reads sharing molecular identifiers were discarded rather than binned into consensus sequences. MiTCR, with a Q25 quality threshold and the strictest error-elimination algorithm, was used for CDR3 identification, clonotype clustering and error correction. A nonparametric unseen species model using Euler transformation provided a lower-bound estimate of total TCR beta diversity. The public reads were quality trimmed at Q25 with fastp and then assembled into clones with MiXCR by TCRdb, keeping productive beta chains. Each CDR3 protein gets just one entry, which takes the most common genes and DNA from the rows behind it. The V and J calls were not made by the authors but by TCRdb's processing. For this sample there are around 800,000 distinct CDR3 sequences; less than 80% appear just once. The biggest ten clones account for around a quarter of the sample.

A single count supports this clonotype. There is no known antigen for this receptor. Base qualities were left out, and no much larger clone turns up one base away. Systemically healthy Caucasian individuals from Russia, 39 in total and aged 6 to 90 years, were included as donors. Each donor gave ten milliliters of peripheral blood, drawn into EDTA-treated Vacutainer tubes. Ficoll-Paque density-gradient centrifugation was used to isolate PBMCs, with at least 6 million obtained per sample. Trizol reagent was used to extract total RNA from PBMCs, with at least 6 micrograms per sample. The percentages of naive CD45RAhigh/CD27high T cells were determined by flow cytometry on a PBMC aliquot from every donor. Trimming removed 6 bases from V and 2 bases from J, leaving 17 bases between the germline ends. CDR1 and CDR2 are drawn from the germline V gene: MNHEY, SVGAGI. Its CDR3 holds 15 amino acids, cysteine through phenylalanine. Of all the DNA, just the CDR3 is kept, 45 bases in frame from base 1.

The sequenced sample was blood. The clonotype comes from a man under 40 in good health. The V gene is TRBV6-5 and the J gene is TRBJ2-7; the D gene lacks a confident call. The sequenced DNA: TGTGCCAGCAGCCCTATGTTGACGGCCACCTACGAGCAGTACTTC. The translation is CASSPMLTATYEQYF.